Sequencing of this TCR beta chain was carried out in a study of T cell changes during pregnancy in multiple sclerosis. This CDR3 region has 13 residues. Trimming cost V 1 base and J 5 bases, with 8 bases left between them. Germline-derived CDR1 and CDR2 are LNHDA and SQIVND (reference sequence). The repertoire was sequenced with immunoSEQ multiplex PCR; TCRdb's copy has only in-frame clones and lacks some. The sample gives approximately 80,000 clones, around 94% of which show up once; about 0.94% is in the top ten. This clone was detected once. This chain links TRBV19 with TRBJ1-1; D call uncertain. This receptor was obtained from a female donor in good health, enrolled as a control in a pregnancy study. Source: peripheral blood, taken in the second trimester of pregnancy. CDR3 nucleotides: TGTGCCAGTAGTATAGGTGGAGGGACTGAAGCTTTCTTT. Encoded protein: CASSIGGGTEAFF. Based on the CDR3 plus reference TRBV19 and TRBJ1-1, the full variable domain is DGGITQSPKYLFRKEGQNVTLSCEQNLNHDAMYWYRQDPGQGLRLIYYSQIVNDFQKGDIAEGYSVSREKKESFPLTVTSAQKNPTAFYLCASSIGGGTEAFFGQGTRLTVV.